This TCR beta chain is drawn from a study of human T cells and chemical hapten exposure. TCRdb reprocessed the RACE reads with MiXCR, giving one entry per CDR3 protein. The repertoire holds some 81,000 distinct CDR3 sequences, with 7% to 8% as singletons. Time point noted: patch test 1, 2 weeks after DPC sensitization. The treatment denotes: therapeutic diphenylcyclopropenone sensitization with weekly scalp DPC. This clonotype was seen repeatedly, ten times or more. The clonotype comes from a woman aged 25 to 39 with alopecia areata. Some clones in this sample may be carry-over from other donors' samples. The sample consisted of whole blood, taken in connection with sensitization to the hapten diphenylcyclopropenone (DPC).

The CDR3 here is CSAGQGRNEKLFF. The CDR3 bases are TGCAGTGCTGGACAGGGACGTAATGAAAAACTGTTTTTT. The chain carries TRBV20-1 and TRBJ1-4, with 8 bases fitting TRBD1. CDR1 is DFQATT and CDR2 is SNEGSKA in the germline V gene (reference sequence). The CDR3 extends over 13 amino acids. V lost 5 bases and J lost 4; bases outside the gene matches: 3.